Below, 3 T cell receptor beta chains from the same sample are listed, as sequenced in a study of blood T cells in healthy people across ages. The authors ran a second PCR of about 6 to 11 cycles using a sample-barcoded 5' primer and a J-beta primer mix. In TCRdb, the 5' RACE reads were re-called with MiXCR into one record per CDR3 protein. The data show 700,000 to 850,000 distinct CDR3 sequences, roughly 40% seen once. The sequenced material came from blood. Every receptor here comes from a man younger than 30 in good health.

V usage is TRBV24-1 and J usage is TRBJ2-3; 9 bases line up with TRBD1. Germline-derived CDR1 and CDR2 are KGHDR and SFDVKD. The CDR3 runs to 16 residues. Germline trimming cut 4 bases from V and 0 bases from J; bases unmatched to any gene: 4. The CDR3 reads CATSDPGQGSTDTQYF. The CDR3 bases are TGTGCCACCAGTGACCCGGGACAGGGCAGCACAGATACGCAGTATTTT.

This clonotype was found many times. This chain connects TRBV29-1 to TRBJ2-5; D is possibly TRBD2 (7 bases). From germline, CDR1 is SQVTM and CDR2 ANQGSEA. This CDR3 comprises 14 residues. Trimming removed 5 bases from V and 2 bases from J, with 15 bases in between. As DNA, the CDR3 is TGCAGCGTTAAGCGCGGGGGCCAACAAGAGACCCAGTACTTC. Translation: CSVKRGGQQETQYF.

This clonotype was observed a few times. V and J are TRBV20-1 and TRBJ2-7, with D possibly TRBD2 on 5 matching bases. This CDR3 is 13 amino acids long. Deletions cut 2 bases from V and 7 bases from J, with 15 bases between. Per the germline V gene, CDR1 is DFQATT and CDR2 is SNEGSKA (reference sequence). In nucleotides, the CDR3 is TGCAGTGCTAGACCAATCGGGGTCAATGAGCAGTACTTC. This gives the protein CSARPIGVNEQYF.